This entry is about one T cell receptor beta chain. The antigen is undetermined. Participating donors were healthy, HIV-negative adults free of recent acute infections or vaccinations. The data were obtained in a study of shared clonotypes between healthy human individuals. At the level of the study: Aged 18 to 49, the donors were two women and a few men. Study findings and constraints: Larger estimated richness was generally recorded for naive subsets relative to memory subsets.

Trimming cost V 1 base and J 6 bases; bases outside gene matches: 10. This CDR3 has 16 residues. Germline CDR1 and CDR2: GTSNPN and SVGIG (reference sequence). Profiled with immunoSEQ multiplex PCR; TCRdb holds only in-frame clones, not every one. Of around 690,000 clones in the sample, 80% to 95% were seen once. The rearrangement uses TRBV30 and TRBJ2-7; 12 bases fit TRBD1. This receptor was taken from a man between 18 and 35 years old in good health. Some clones in this sample may be carry-over from other donors' samples. Sequencing was performed on memory CD8+ T cells from PBMCs. Subset reported: CD45RO+ cells pooled with CCR7-negative TemRA cells. The CDR3, as DNA: TGTGCCTGGAGTGGGACCGGGACAGGGGGCTTAAGCGAGCAGTACTTC. It encodes CAWSGTGTGGLSEQYF.